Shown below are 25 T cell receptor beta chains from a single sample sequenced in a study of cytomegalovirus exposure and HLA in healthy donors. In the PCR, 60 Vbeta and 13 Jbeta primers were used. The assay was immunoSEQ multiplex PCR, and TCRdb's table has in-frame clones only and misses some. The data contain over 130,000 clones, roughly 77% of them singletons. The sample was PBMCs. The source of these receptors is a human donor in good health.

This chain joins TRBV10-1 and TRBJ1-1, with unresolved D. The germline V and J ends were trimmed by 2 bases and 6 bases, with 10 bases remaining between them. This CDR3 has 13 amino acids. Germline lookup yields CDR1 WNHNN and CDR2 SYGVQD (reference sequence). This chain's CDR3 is CASSEPGDPEAFF. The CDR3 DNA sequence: TGCGCCAGCAGTGAGCCCGGGGATCCTGAAGCTTTCTTT.

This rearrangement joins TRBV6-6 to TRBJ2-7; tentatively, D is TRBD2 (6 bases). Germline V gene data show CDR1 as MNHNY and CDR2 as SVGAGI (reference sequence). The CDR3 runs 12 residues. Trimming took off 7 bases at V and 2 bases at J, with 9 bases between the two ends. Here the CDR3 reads CASIGGPYEQYF. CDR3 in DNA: TGTGCCAGCATCGGGGGACCCTACGAGCAGTACTTC.

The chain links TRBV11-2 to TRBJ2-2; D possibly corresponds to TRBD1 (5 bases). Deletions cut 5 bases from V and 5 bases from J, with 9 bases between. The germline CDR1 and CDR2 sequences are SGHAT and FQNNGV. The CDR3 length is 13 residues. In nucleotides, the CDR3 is TGTGCCAGCAGCAAAAGGGGTACCGGGGAGCTGTTTTTT. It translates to CASSKRGTGELFF.

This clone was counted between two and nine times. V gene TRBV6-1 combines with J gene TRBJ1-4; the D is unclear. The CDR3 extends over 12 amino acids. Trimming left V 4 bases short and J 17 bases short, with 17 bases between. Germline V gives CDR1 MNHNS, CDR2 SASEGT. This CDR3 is CASSAGGRAAFF. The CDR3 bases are TGTGCCAGCAGTGCCGGAGGTAGGGCCGCCTTTTTT.

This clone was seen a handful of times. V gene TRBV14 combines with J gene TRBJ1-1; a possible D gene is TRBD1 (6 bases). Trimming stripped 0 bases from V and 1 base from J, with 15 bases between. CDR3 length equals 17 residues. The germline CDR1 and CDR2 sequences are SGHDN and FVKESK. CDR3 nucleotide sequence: TGTGCCAGCAGCCAAGACCGGGACACCTTTCGGAACACTGAAGCTTTCTTT. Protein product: CASSQDRDTFRNTEAFF.

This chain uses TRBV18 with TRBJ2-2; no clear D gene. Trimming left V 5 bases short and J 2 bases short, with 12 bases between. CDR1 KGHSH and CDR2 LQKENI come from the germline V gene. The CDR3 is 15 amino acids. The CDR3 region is CASSMGSVNTGELFF. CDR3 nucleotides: TGTGCCAGCTCAATGGGCAGTGTAAACACCGGGGAGCTGTTTTTT.

The CDR3 protein is CASSSSGTGALNQPQHF. The CDR3 coding sequence is TGTGCCAGCAGCTCCTCCGGGACAGGGGCGCTCAATCAGCCCCAGCATTTT. The rearrangement joins TRBV7-8 to TRBJ1-5, with 10 bases matching TRBD1. V lost 4 bases, J lost 3 bases, and 9 bases stayed unmatched. Per germline, CDR1 SGHVS and CDR2 FQNEAQ. The CDR3 has 17 amino acids. Filled out from reference TRBV7-8 and TRBJ1-5, the complete variable domain reads GAGVSQSPRYKVAKRGQDVALRCDPISGHVSLFWYQQALGQGPEFLTYFQNEAQLDKSGLPSDRFFAERPEGSVSTLKIQRTQQEDSAVYLCASSSSGTGALNQPQHFGDGTRLSIL.

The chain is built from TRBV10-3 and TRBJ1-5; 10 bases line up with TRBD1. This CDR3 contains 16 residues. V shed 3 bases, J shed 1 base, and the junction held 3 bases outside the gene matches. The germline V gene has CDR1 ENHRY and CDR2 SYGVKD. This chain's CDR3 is CAISERTGGSNQPQHF. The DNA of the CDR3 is TGTGCCATCAGTGAAAGGACAGGGGGAAGCAATCAGCCCCAGCATTTT.

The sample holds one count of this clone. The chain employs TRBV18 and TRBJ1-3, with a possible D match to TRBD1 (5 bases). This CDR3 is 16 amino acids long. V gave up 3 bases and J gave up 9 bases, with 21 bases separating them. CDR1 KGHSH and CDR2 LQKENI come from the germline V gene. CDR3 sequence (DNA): TGTGCCAGCTCACCGCTCCAACCCGGGGGGGGGAGCACCATATATTTT. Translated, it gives CASSPLQPGGGSTIYF. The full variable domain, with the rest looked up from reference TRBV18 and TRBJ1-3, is NAGVMQNPRHLVRRRGQEARLRCSPMKGHSHVYWYRQLPEEGLKFMVYLQKENIIDESGMPKERFSAEFPKEGPSILRIQQVVRGDSAAYFCASSPLQPGGGSTIYFGEGSWLTVV.

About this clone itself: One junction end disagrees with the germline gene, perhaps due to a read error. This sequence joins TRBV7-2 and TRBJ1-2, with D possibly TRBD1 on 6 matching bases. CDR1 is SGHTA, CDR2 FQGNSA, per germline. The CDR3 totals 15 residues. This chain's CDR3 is CASSLAVQGFEGYPF. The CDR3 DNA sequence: TGTGCCAGCAGCTTAGCGGTTCAGGGGTTCGAGGGCTACCCCTTC.

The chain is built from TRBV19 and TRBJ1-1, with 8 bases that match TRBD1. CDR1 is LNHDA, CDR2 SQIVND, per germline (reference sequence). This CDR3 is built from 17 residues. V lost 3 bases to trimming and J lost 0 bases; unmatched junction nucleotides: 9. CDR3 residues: CASSMVVARGLNTEAFF. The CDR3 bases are TGTGCCAGTAGTATGGTGGTGGCCAGGGGGCTGAACACTGAAGCTTTCTTT.

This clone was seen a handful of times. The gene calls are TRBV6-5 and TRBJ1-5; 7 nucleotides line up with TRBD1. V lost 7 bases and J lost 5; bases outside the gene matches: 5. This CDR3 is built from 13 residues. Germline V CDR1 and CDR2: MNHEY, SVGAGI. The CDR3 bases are TGTGCCAGCAAACAGGGGACCGATCAGCCCCAGCATTTT. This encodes CASKQGTDQPQHF.

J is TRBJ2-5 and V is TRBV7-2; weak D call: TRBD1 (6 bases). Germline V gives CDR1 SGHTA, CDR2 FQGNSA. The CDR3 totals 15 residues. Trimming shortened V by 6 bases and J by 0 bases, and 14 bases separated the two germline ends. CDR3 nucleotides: TGTGCCAGCAGTCCAGGGGACCCCTACCAAGAGACCCAGTACTTC. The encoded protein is CASSPGDPYQETQYF.

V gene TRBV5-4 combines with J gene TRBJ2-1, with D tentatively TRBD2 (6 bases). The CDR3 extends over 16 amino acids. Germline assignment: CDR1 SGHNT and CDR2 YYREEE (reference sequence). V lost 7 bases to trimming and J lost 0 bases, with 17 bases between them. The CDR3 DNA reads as TGTGCCAGCGGAAAAACAGGACTAAGCTCCTACAATGAGCAGTTCTTC. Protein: CASGKTGLSSYNEQFF.

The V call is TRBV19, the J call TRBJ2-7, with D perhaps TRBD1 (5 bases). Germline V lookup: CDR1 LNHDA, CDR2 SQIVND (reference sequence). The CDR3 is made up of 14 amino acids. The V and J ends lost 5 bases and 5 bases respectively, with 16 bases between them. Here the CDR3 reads CASSLLPTGDEQYF. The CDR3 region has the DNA TGTGCCAGTAGTCTGTTACCTACAGGCGACGAGCAGTACTTC.

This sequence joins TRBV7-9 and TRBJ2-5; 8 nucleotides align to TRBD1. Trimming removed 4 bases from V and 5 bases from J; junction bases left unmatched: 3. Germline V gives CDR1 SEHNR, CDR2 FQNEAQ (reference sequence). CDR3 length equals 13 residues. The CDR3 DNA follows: TGTGCCAGCAGCTCTACAGGGGGTGAGACCCAGTACTTC. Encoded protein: CASSSTGGETQYF.

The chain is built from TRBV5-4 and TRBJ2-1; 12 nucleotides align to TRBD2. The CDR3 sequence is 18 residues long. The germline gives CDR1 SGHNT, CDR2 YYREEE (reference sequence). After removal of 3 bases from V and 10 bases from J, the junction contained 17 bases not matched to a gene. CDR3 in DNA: TGTGCCAGCAGCTCCCCTATGTATCCACTAGCGGGAGGAAACGAGCAGTTCTTC. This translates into CASSSPMYPLAGGNEQFF.

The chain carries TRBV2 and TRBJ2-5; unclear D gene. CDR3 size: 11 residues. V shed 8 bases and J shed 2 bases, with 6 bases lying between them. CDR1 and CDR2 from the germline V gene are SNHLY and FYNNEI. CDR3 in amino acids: CASGQQETQYF. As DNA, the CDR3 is TGTGCCAGCGGCCAGCAAGAGACCCAGTACTTC.

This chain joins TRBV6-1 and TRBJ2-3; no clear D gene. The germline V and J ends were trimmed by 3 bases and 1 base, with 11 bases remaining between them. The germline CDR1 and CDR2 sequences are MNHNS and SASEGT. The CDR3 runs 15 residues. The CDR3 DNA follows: TGTGCCAGCAGTGATCGGGTTACTGGCACAGATACGCAGTATTTT. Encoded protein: CASSDRVTGTDTQYF.

Here the CDR3 DNA reads TGTGCCAGCAGCCCCTGGGGACAGGGTTTTGATGGCTACACCTTC. This sequence encodes CASSPWGQGFDGYTF. The V and J genes are TRBV14 and TRBJ1-2, with 9 bases matching TRBD1. Looked up from germline, CDR1 is SGHDN and CDR2 is FVKESK. The length of the CDR3 is 15 residues. V lost 4 bases to trimming and J lost 6 bases; unmatched junction nucleotides: 9.

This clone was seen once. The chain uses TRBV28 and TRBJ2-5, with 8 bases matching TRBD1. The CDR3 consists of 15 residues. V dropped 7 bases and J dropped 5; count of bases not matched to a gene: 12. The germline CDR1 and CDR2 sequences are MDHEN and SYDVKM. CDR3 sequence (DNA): TGTGCCAGCAACAAGGGGGACAGGATTAGGGAGACCCAGTACTTC. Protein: CASNKGDRIRETQYF.

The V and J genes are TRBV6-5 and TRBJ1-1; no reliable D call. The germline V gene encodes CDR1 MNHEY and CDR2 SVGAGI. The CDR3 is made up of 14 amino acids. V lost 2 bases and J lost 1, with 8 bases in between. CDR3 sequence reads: CASSYRKPNTEAFF. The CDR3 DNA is TGTGCCAGCAGTTACAGAAAGCCGAACACTGAAGCTTTCTTT.

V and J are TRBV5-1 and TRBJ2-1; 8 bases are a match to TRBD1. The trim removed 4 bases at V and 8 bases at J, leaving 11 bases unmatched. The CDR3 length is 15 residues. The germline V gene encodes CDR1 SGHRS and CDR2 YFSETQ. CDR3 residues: CASSPGQGWFDEQFF. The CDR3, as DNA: TGCGCCAGCAGCCCTGGACAGGGATGGTTCGATGAGCAGTTCTTC.

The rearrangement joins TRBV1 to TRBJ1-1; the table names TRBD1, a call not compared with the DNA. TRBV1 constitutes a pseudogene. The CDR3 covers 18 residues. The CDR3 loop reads CTSSIRQERGERSTEAFF. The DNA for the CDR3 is TGCACCAGCAGCATTAGACAGGAACGAGGGGAACGTAGCACTGAAGCTTTCTTT.

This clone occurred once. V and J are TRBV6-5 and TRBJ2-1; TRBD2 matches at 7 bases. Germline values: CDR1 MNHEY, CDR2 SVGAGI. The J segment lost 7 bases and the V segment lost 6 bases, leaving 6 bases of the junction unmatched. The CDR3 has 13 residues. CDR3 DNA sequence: TGTGCCAGCAGCGTTAGCGGGTCGAATGAGCAGTTCTTC. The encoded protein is CASSVSGSNEQFF.